What follows are 10 T cell receptor beta chains derived from one specimen sequenced in a study of cytomegalovirus exposure and HLA in healthy donors. Profiling relied on immunoSEQ multiplex PCR, and the TCRdb table lists in-frame clones only, not all of them. Among 130,000 to 150,000 clones listed, approximately 90% were seen once. Sequences were obtained from PBMCs. The receptor source for this set is a woman aged 25 to 39 in good health and CMV-seropositive.

Notes on this clone: A junction end diverges from the germline sequence, so it may reflect a read error. The rearrangement links TRBV7-7 to TRBJ2-7; no firm D call. The CDR3 consists of 14 residues. The germline gives CDR1 SSHAT, CDR2 FNYEAQ (reference sequence). CDR3 sequence: CASSLSLRSHEQYF. In DNA form, the CDR3 reads TGTGCTAGCAGCTTAAGTTTGCGGTCCCACGAGCAGTACTTC.

The chain combines TRBV5-1 with TRBJ2-3; 7 bases match TRBD2. Germline V gives CDR1 SGHRS, CDR2 YFSETQ. The CDR3 covers 16 residues. V shed 0 bases, J shed 0 bases, and the junction held 4 bases outside the gene matches. This CDR3 is CASSLVLASSTDTQYF. The CDR3 nucleotides are TGCGCCAGCAGCTTGGTACTAGCGTCCAGCACAGATACGCAGTATTTT.

V gene TRBV5-6 combines with J gene TRBJ1-2; TRBD1 agrees at 7 bases. The germline CDR1 and CDR2 sequences are SGHDT and YYEEEE. V shed 4 bases, J shed 1 base, and the junction held 4 bases outside the gene matches. This CDR3 comprises 14 residues. CDR3 nucleotides: TGTGCCAGCAGCGGGACAGATATTAACTATGGCTACACCTTC. Residues: CASSGTDINYGYTF. Combining the CDR3 with reference TRBV5-6 and TRBJ1-2 gives the whole variable domain DAGVTQSPTHLIKTRGQQVTLRCSPKSGHDTVSWYQQALGQGPQFIFQYYEEEERQRGNFPDRFSGHQFPNYSSELNVNALLLGDSALYLCASSGTDINYGYTFGSGTRLTVV.

The rearrangement joins TRBV11-2 to TRBJ2-7; D might be TRBD1 (5 bases). The ends were cut back, 6 bases at V and 11 bases at J, with 26 bases in the middle. CDR1 SGHAT and CDR2 FQNNGV come from the germline V gene. The CDR3 has 15 residues. CDR3 residues: CASSLSGSSALTEYF. The CDR3 DNA is TGTGCCAGCAGTCTCTCAGGGTCATCGGCCCTCACGGAGTACTTC.

V is TRBV5-6 and J is TRBJ2-7, with 14 bases identical to TRBD2. This CDR3 has 15 amino acids. V lost 4 bases and J lost 2; bases outside the gene matches: 2. Germline lookup yields CDR1 SGHDT and CDR2 YYEEEE. The CDR3 reads CASSAGLAGAYEQYF. CDR3 sequence (DNA): TGTGCCAGCAGCGCGGGACTAGCGGGGGCCTACGAGCAGTACTTC.

The V call is TRBV2, the J call TRBJ1-5; 7 bases match TRBD1. Germline assignment: CDR1 SNHLY and CDR2 FYNNEI. V dropped 7 bases and J dropped 3; count of bases not matched to a gene: 3. The CDR3 covers 13 residues. The CDR3 nucleotides read TGTGCCAGCAAAGGACAGGTCAATCAGCCCCAGCATTTT. This gives the protein CASKGQVNQPQHF.

This clone was counted once. This chain links TRBV27 with TRBJ2-7; 9 nucleotides line up with TRBD1. Per germline, CDR1 MNHEY and CDR2 SMNVEV (reference sequence). There are 15 residues in the CDR3. The junction had 5 bases not matched to a gene; V was cut back by 3 bases and J by 2 bases. The CDR3 DNA sequence: TGTGCCAGCAGTTTTTCACAGGGGGCCGCCTACGAGCAGTACTTC. This encodes CASSFSQGAAYEQYF.

The V and J genes are TRBV1 and TRBJ2-3; the listed D gene, TRBD2, was not tested against the DNA. TRBV1 constitutes a pseudogene. The CDR3 covers 19 residues. The CDR3 protein is CTSSRFPRRAGVVPDTQYF. The CDR3 nucleotides are TGCACCAGCAGCCGCTTCCCGAGGCGAGCGGGAGTGGTCCCAGATACGCAGTATTTT.

The chain joins TRBV11-2 to TRBJ2-2; TRBD2 aligns across 13 bases. This CDR3 contains 16 residues. Looked up from germline, CDR1 is SGHAT and CDR2 is FQNNGV. V shed 2 bases and J 7 bases; nucleotides not matched to a gene: 4. This CDR3 is CASSLRTSGRGGELFF. As DNA, the CDR3 is TGTGCCAGCAGCTTACGGACTAGCGGGAGAGGCGGGGAGCTGTTTTTT.

The chain has TRBV6-6 and TRBJ2-7, with 8 bases that match TRBD1. The trim removed 8 bases at V and 5 bases at J, leaving 14 bases unmatched. The CDR3 is 15 amino acids. Germline lookup yields CDR1 MNHNY and CDR2 SVGAGI (reference sequence). The CDR3 sequence: CASGPLGQGFNEQYF. CDR3 in DNA: TGTGCCAGCGGACCTTTAGGACAGGGCTTTAACGAGCAGTACTTC.